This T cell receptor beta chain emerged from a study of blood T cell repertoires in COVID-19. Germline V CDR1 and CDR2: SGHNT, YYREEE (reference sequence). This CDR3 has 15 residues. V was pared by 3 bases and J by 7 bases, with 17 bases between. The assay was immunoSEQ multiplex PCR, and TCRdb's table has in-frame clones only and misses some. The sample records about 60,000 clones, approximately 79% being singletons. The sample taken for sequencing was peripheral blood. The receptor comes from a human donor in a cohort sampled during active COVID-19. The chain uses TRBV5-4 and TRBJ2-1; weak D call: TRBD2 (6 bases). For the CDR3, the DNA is TGTGCCAGCAGCTGGGACTTCTTCCCGGGGAATGAGCAGTTCTTC. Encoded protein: CASSWDFFPGNEQFF.